The clone carrying this T cell receptor beta chain was recorded once. This sample was included in a study of cytomegalovirus exposure and HLA in healthy donors. The germline V and J ends were trimmed by 3 bases and 3 bases, with 5 bases remaining between them. Looked up from germline, CDR1 is WSHSY and CDR2 is SAAADI. The CDR3 is made up of 12 amino acids. Measured with immunoSEQ multiplex PCR; TCRdb has only the in-frame clones, and not every one. Of fewer than 250,000 clones in the sample, approximately 80% were seen once. Sequenced: PBMCs. This chain links TRBV10-2 with TRBJ1-2; D gene unclear. The sequence derives from a young woman in good health and CMV-seropositive. The CDR3 bases are TGCGCCAGCAGTGATAAAGACTATGGCTACACCTTC. Amino acids: CASSDKDYGYTF.